Below, 5 T cell receptor beta chains from the same sample are listed, as sequenced in a study of technical replicates of blood from several donors. Data came from immunoSEQ multiplex PCR; TCRdb stores just in-frame clones and leaves some out. The sample lists about 80,000 clones, roughly 94% occurring once. Material for sequencing was T cells isolated from PBMCs. These receptors originate from a human donor in good health.

About this clone: Other DNA sequences in the sample encode the same CDR3. This sequence joins TRBV5-6 and TRBJ1-1, with no clear D. In germline, CDR1 is SGHDT, CDR2 YYEEEE. The CDR3 consists of 11 residues. V was cut by 4 bases and J by 2 bases, with 3 bases left in between. CDR3 sequence: CASSLNTEAFF. The CDR3 nucleotides read TGTGCCAGCAGCCTTAACACTGAAGCTTTCTTT.

This chain connects TRBV4-1 to TRBJ2-7; 8 bases line up with TRBD2. J was trimmed by 3 bases and V by 1 base; bases with no gene match: 11. The CDR3 sequence is 17 residues long. CDR1 and CDR2 (germline): MGHRA, YSYEKL. Written as DNA, the CDR3 is TGCGCCAGCAGCCAAGCGCGGCTAGCGGGTACCCTCTACGAGCAGTACTTC. Translated: CASSQARLAGTLYEQYF.

The J gene is TRBJ1-2, the V gene TRBV2; D remains ambiguous. This CDR3 spans 9 amino acids. Per the germline V gene, CDR1 is SNHLY and CDR2 is FYNNEI. Trimming left V 8 bases short and J 12 bases short, with 10 bases between. Here the CDR3 reads CASGPTDTF. CDR3 sequence (DNA): TGTGCCAGCGGGCCGACGGACACCTTC.

This clone was picked up one time. The V call is TRBV5-4, the J call TRBJ1-1, with D unclear. This CDR3 is built from 15 residues. Germline CDR1 reads SGHNT; CDR2 reads YYREEE (reference sequence). Trimming shortened V by 5 bases and J by 5 bases, and 19 bases separated the two germline ends. Written as DNA, the CDR3 is TGTGCCAGCAGACGGTCGGCGGCAGACGGGACTGAAGCTTTCTTT. It yields the protein CASRRSAADGTEAFF.

The V gene is TRBV4-2, the J gene TRBJ1-4, with D tentatively TRBD1 (5 bases). The CDR3 consists of 17 residues. Germline V gene data show CDR1 as LGHNA and CDR2 as YNFKEQ. V lost 0 bases to trimming and J lost 6 bases, with 17 bases between them. The CDR3 loop is CASSQDIQGNFYEKLFF. As DNA, the CDR3 is TGTGCCAGCAGCCAAGATATTCAGGGCAACTTTTATGAAAAACTGTTTTTT.